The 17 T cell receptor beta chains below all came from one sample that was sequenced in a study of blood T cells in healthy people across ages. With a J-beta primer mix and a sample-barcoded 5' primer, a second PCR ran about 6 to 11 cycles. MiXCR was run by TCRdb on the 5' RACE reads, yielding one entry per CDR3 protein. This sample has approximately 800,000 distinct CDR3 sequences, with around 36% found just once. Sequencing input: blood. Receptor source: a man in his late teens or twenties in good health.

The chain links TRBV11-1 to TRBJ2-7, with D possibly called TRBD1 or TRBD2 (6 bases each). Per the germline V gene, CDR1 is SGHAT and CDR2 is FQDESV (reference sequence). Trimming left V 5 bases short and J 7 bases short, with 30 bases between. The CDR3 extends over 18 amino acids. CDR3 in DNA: TGTGCCAGCAGCCTTTCGGGGAGGCTCGGGACATGGGTCGATGAGCAGTACTTC. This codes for CASSLSGRLGTWVDEQYF.

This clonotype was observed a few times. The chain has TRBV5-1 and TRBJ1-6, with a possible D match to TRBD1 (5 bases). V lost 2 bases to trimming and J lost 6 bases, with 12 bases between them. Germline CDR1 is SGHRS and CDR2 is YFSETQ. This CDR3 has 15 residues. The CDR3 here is CASSLGTLSNSPLHF. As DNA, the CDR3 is TGCGCCAGCAGCTTAGGGACCCTCTCTAATTCACCCCTCCACTTT.

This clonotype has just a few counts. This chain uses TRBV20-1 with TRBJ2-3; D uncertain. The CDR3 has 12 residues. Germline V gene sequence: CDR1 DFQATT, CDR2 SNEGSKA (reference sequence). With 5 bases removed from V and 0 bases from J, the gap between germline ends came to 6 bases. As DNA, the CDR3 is TGCAGTGCTGGTCCCAGCACAGATACGCAGTATTTT. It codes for CSAGPSTDTQYF.

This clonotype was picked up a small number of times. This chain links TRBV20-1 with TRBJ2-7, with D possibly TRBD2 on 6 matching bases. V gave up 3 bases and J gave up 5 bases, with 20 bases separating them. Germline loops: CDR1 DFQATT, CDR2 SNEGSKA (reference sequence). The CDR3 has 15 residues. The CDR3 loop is CSASLSGGSLHEQYF. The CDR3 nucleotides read TGCAGTGCTAGTCTTAGCGGAGGGTCTCTCCACGAGCAGTACTTC.

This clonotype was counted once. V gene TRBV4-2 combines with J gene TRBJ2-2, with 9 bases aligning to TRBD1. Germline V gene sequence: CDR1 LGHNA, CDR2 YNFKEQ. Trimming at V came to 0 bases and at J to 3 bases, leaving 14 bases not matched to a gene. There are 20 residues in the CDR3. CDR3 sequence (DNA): TGTGCCAGCAGCCAAGATCCCTGGGACAGGGAGAGAATGGACACCGGGGAGCTGTTTTTT. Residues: CASSQDPWDRERMDTGELFF.

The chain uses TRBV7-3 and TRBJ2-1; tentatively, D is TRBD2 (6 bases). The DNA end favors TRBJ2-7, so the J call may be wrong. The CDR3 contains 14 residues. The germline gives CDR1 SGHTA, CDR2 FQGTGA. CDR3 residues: CASSSGLPDNEQYF. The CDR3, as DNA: TGTGCCAGCAGCTCGGGACTCCCCGACAATGAGCAGTACTTC.

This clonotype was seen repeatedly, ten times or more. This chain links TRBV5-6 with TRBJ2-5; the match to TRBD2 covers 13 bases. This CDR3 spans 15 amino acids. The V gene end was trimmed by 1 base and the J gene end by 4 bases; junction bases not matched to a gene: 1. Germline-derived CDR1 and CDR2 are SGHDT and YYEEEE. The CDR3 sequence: CASSLRTSGGETQYF. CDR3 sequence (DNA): TGTGCCAGCAGCTTGCGGACTAGCGGGGGAGAGACCCAGTACTTC.

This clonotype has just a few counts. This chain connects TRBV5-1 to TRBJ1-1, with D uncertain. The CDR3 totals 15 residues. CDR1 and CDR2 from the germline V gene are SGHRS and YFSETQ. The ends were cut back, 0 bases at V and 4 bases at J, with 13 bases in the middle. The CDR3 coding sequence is TGCGCCAGCAGCTTGGTTGGGGATATGGGCACTGAAGCTTTCTTT. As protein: CASSLVGDMGTEAFF.

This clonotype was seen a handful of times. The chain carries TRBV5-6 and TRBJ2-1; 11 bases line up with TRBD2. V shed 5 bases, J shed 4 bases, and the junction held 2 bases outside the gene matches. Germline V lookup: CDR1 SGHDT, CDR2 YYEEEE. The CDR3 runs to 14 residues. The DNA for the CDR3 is TGTGCCAGCAGTATAGCGGGGGGGTACAATGAGCAGTTCTTC. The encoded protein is CASSIAGGYNEQFF.

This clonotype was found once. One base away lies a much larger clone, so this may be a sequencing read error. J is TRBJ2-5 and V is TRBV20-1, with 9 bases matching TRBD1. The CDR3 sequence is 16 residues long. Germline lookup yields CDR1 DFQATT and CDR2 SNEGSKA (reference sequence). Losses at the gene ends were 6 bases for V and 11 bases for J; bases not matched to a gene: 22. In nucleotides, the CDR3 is TGCAGTGCCATACCGATCACGGGACAGGGCATCAATGAGCAGTACTTC. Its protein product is CSAIPITGQGINEQYF.

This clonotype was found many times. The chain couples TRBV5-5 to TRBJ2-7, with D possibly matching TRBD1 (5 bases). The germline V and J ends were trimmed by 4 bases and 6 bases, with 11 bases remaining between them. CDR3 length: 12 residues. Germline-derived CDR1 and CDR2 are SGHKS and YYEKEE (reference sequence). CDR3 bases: TGTGCCAGCAGCCTACAGGCTTTCGAGCAGTACTTC. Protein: CASSLQAFEQYF.

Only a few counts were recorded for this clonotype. CDR3 DNA: TGTGCCAGCAGCTTAGCAGACGGCTATGGCTACACCTTC. Its protein is CASSLADGYGYTF. The V gene is TRBV7-2, the J gene TRBJ1-2; D gene unclear. Trimming removed 0 bases from V and 4 bases from J, with 6 bases in between. There are 13 residues in the CDR3. Germline V lookup: CDR1 SGHTA, CDR2 FQGNSA.

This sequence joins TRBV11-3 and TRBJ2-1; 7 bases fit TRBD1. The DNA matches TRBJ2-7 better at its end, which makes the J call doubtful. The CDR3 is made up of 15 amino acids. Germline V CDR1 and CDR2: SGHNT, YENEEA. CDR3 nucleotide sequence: TGTGCCAGCAGCTTTCGACAGGGATTATACAATGAGCAGTACTTC. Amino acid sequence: CASSFRQGLYNEQYF.

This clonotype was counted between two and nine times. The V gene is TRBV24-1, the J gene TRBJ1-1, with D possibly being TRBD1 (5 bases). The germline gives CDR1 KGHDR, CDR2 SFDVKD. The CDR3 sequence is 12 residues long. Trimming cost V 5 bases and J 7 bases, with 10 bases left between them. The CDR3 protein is CATSGGGGEAFF. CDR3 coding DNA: TGTGCCACCAGTGGGGGGGGAGGTGAAGCTTTCTTT.

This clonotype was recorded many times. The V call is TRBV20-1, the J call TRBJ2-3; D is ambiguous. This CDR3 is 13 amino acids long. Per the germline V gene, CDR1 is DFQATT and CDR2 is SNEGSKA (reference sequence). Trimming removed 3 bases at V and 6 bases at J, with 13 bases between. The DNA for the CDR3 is TGCAGTGCTAGTGGGCCCAACCTGGATACGCAGTATTTT. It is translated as CSASGPNLDTQYF.

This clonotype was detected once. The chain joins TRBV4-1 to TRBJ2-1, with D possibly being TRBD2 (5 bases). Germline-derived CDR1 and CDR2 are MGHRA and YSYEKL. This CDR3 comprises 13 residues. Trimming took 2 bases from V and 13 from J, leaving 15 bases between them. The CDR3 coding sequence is TGCGCCAGCAGCCAACAACCCGGGGAGACCCAGTTCTTC. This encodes CASSQQPGETQFF.

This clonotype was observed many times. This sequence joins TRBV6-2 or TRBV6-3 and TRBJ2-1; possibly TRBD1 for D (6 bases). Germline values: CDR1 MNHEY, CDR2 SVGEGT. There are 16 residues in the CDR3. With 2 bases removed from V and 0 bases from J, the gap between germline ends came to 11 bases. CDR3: CASSYGGMSSYNEQFF. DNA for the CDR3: TGTGCCAGCAGTTACGGGGGCATGAGCTCCTACAATGAGCAGTTCTTC.